These 28 T cell receptor beta chains came from one sample sequenced in a study of blood T cell repertoires in COVID-19. The assay was immunoSEQ multiplex PCR, and TCRdb's table has in-frame clones only and misses some. The table records some 350,000 clones, under 95% of them present only once. The sequenced material came from peripheral blood. The receptors originated from a woman younger than 30 who had recovered from COVID-19.

This clone was observed once. V and J are TRBV5-1 and TRBJ2-7, with 11 bases lining up with TRBD2. From germline, CDR1 is SGHRS and CDR2 YFSETQ. Trimming took 5 bases from V and 5 from J; bases not matched to a gene: 6. This CDR3 region has 14 residues. The CDR3 DNA sequence: TGCGCCAGCAGTCCCACTAGCGGGAGTAACGAGCAGTACGTC. Amino acids: CASSPTSGSNEQYV.

The chain couples TRBV7-8 to TRBJ2-1, with 8 bases identical to TRBD2. Germline-derived CDR1 and CDR2 are SGHVS and FQNEAQ. The CDR3 loop spans 16 amino acids. V gave up 2 bases and J gave up 9 bases; unmatched junction bases: 12. CDR3 coding DNA: TGTGCCAGCAGCTTAACAGCGGGAGTACTTAGGGGTGAGCAGTTCTTC. As protein: CASSLTAGVLRGEQFF.

The chain recombines TRBV5-4 with TRBJ2-3; 8 bases are a match to TRBD1. Germline V CDR1 and CDR2: SGHNT, YYREEE (reference sequence). V lost 4 bases to trimming and J lost 4 bases; unmatched junction nucleotides: 8. CDR3 length equals 15 residues. In DNA form, the CDR3 reads TGTGCCAGCAGCCCTAACAGGGGGGAGGCAGATACGCAGTATTTT. Encoded protein: CASSPNRGEADTQYF.

This chain joins TRBV5-6 and TRBJ2-1, with D maybe TRBD2 (8 bases). Trimming pared 0 bases from V and 10 bases from J, leaving 29 bases between. CDR3 length: 19 residues. Looked up from germline, CDR1 is SGHDT and CDR2 is YYEEEE. CDR3 region: CASSLGEDRSREGLREQFF. CDR3 nucleotides: TGTGCCAGCAGCTTGGGCGAGGACAGGTCCCGGGAGGGCCTTAGGGAGCAGTTCTTC. Together with reference TRBV5-6 and TRBJ2-1, the CDR3 gives the full variable domain: DAGVTQSPTHLIKTRGQQVTLRCSPKSGHDTVSWYQQALGQGPQFIFQYYEEEERQRGNFPDRFSGHQFPNYSSELNVNALLLGDSALYLCASSLGEDRSREGLREQFFGPGTRLTVL.

The chain joins TRBV11-3 to TRBJ2-2; 7 nucleotides agree with TRBD2. The CDR3 sequence is 15 residues long. J gave up 6 bases and V 4 bases, and 8 bases lay outside the gene matches. CDR1 is SGHNT, CDR2 YENEEA, per germline. CDR3 sequence reads: CASSSARRESGELFF. The CDR3 DNA is TGTGCCAGCAGCTCAGCCCGGCGGGAGTCCGGGGAGCTGTTTTTT.

J is TRBJ2-1 and V is TRBV7-2; 9 bases match TRBD2. Germline CDR1 is SGHTA and CDR2 is FQGNSA. This CDR3 comprises 15 residues. Trimming took 1 base from V and 7 from J; bases not matched to a gene: 5. CDR3 DNA sequence: TGTGCCAGCAGCTTAGTTAGCGGGAGAACTAATGAGCAGTTCTTC. Translated: CASSLVSGRTNEQFF. Supplemented by reference TRBV7-2 and TRBJ2-1, the full variable domain reads GAGVSQSPSNKVTEKGKDVELRCDPISGHTALYWYRQSLGQGLEFLIYFQGNSAPDKSGLPSDRFSAERTGGSVSTLTIQRTQQEDSAVYLCASSLVSGRTNEQFFGPGTRLTVL.

The chain employs TRBV6-4 and TRBJ2-3; perhaps TRBD2 as D (6 bases). The CDR3 length is 15 residues. The germline V gene encodes CDR1 MRHNA and CDR2 SNTAGT. Trimming took off 6 bases at V and 6 bases at J, with 19 bases between the two ends. Here the CDR3 reads CASREGTSSRDTQYF. In DNA form, the CDR3 reads TGTGCCAGCAGGGAGGGGACTTCCTCCAGGGATACGCAGTATTTT.

The genes are TRBV7-2 and TRBJ1-1; D is perhaps TRBD1 (5 bases). Germline V gives CDR1 SGHTA, CDR2 FQGNSA. Trimming stripped 1 base from V and 1 base from J, with 10 bases between. CDR3 length equals 15 residues. CDR3 residues: CASSLGGSGNTEAFF. DNA for the CDR3: TGTGCCAGCAGCTTAGGGGGCTCGGGGAACACTGAAGCTTTCTTT.

As regards this clone: The junction does not match germline at one end; this may be a read error. V and J are TRBV18 and TRBJ2-3; 8 bases line up with TRBD2. Germline CDR1 KGHSH, CDR2 LQKENI. The CDR3 covers 15 residues. The chain's CDR3 is CASSPNQGPSGYGNF. Written as DNA, the CDR3 is TGTGCCAGCTCACCCAACCAGGGTCCTAGCGGGTACGGTAATTTT.

The chain has TRBV19 and TRBJ2-3; D is unresolved. From germline, CDR1 is LNHDA and CDR2 SQIVND (reference sequence). With 3 bases removed from V and 9 bases from J, the gap between germline ends came to 7 bases. The CDR3 runs 11 residues. The CDR3 region is CASSIYRTQYF. The CDR3 nucleotides read TGTGCCAGTAGTATCTACAGAACGCAGTATTTT.

V and J are TRBV7-6 and TRBJ1-2, with D possibly being TRBD1 (6 bases). V shed 2 bases and J shed 2 bases, with 15 bases lying between them. Germline V lookup: CDR1 SGHVS, CDR2 FNYEAQ. The CDR3 covers 16 residues. The CDR3 nucleotides are TGTGCCAGCAGCTTACCCTCAGGGGCAGGGAACTATGGCTACACCTTC. This gives the protein CASSLPSGAGNYGYTF.

The chain joins TRBV10-3 to TRBJ1-4, with 9 bases that match TRBD1. V gave up 6 bases and J gave up 7 bases; unmatched junction bases: 3. The CDR3 is 13 amino acids. Germline lookup yields CDR1 ENHRY and CDR2 SYGVKD. The CDR3 protein is CAISPGQGEKLFF. For the CDR3, the DNA is TGTGCCATCAGCCCGGGACAGGGTGAAAAACTGTTTTTT.

This clone was picked up one time. This chain links TRBV5-1 with TRBJ2-3; 9 nucleotides match TRBD2. V gave up 4 bases and J gave up 2 bases; unmatched junction bases: 8. Germline V gene lookup returns CDR1 SGHRS and CDR2 YFSETQ. The CDR3 consists of 16 residues. CDR3 in amino acids: CASSPIAGVSTDTQYF. The CDR3 nucleotides read TGCGCCAGCAGCCCCATAGCGGGAGTGTCCACAGATACGCAGTATTTT.

V gene TRBV6-5 combines with J gene TRBJ1-2; D is unresolved. The CDR3 is made up of 14 amino acids. Germline V gives CDR1 MNHEY, CDR2 SVGAGI. Trimming stripped 0 bases from V and 4 bases from J, with 9 bases between. The CDR3 DNA sequence: TGTGCCAGCAGTTACTCTGGCAGCGGCTATGGCTACACCTTC. Translation gives CASSYSGSGYGYTF.

The J gene is TRBJ2-3, the V gene TRBV9; D is perhaps TRBD2 (5 bases). The CDR3 runs to 13 residues. Looked up from germline, CDR1 is SGDLS and CDR2 is YYNGEE. The V end was cut by 5 bases, the J end by 2 bases, with 9 bases between. The CDR3 here is CASREDSTDTQYF. DNA of the CDR3: TGTGCCAGCAGGGAGGATTCCACAGATACGCAGTATTTT.

The sample holds one count of this clone. This chain links TRBV27 with TRBJ2-3; D is ambiguous. The CDR3 loop spans 14 amino acids. Trimming stripped 10 bases from V and 1 base from J, with 15 bases between. The germline CDR1 and CDR2 sequences are MNHEY and SMNVEV (reference sequence). In DNA form, the CDR3 reads TGTGCCACCCGCCCCGGGTTTCGCACAGATACGCAGTATTTT. This translates into CATRPGFRTDTQYF.

This clone was detected a few times. The chain recombines TRBV7-8 with TRBJ1-3, with TRBD1 matching 9 bases. Germline loops: CDR1 SGHVS, CDR2 FQNEAQ. Germline trimming cut 5 bases from V and 0 bases from J; bases unmatched to any gene: 5. This CDR3 has 16 amino acids. The CDR3 coding sequence is TGTGCCAGCAGCAAGGACAGGGGATACTCTGGAAACACCATATATTTT. This translates into CASSKDRGYSGNTIYF.

The chain has TRBV7-9 and TRBJ1-6, with D hard to call. Germline V CDR1 and CDR2: SEHNR, FQNEAQ (reference sequence). CDR3 length: 11 amino acids. V was shortened by 5 bases and J by 7 bases, with 3 bases between the two germline ends. Written as DNA, the CDR3 is TGTGCCAGCAGCCTCAATTCACCCCTCCACTTT. Protein: CASSLNSPLHF.

V gene TRBV11-3 combines with J gene TRBJ2-7, with TRBD2 matching over 14 bases. The J segment lost 3 bases and the V segment lost 5 bases, leaving 3 bases of the junction unmatched. Germline V lookup: CDR1 SGHNT, CDR2 YENEEA. There are 15 residues in the CDR3. The CDR3 region is CASSPGLAGVYEQYV. CDR3 DNA sequence: TGTGCCAGCAGCCCGGGACTAGCGGGAGTCTACGAGCAGTACGTC.

The chain joins TRBV27 to TRBJ2-7; tentative D call: TRBD1 (6 bases). Germline V CDR1 and CDR2: MNHEY, SMNVEV (reference sequence). V was shortened by 6 bases and J by 2 bases, with 14 bases between the two germline ends. The CDR3 runs 14 residues. As DNA, the CDR3 is TGTGCCAGCAGGACGGGACACCCGACCTACGAGCAGTACGTC. Its translation is CASRTGHPTYEQYV.

The V gene is TRBV2, the J gene TRBJ1-5; 7 nucleotides match TRBD1. Germline CDR1 and CDR2: SNHLY and FYNNEI. The CDR3 totals 13 residues. J lost 5 bases, V lost 4 bases, and 2 bases had no gene match. For the CDR3, the DNA is TGTGCCAGCAGTGCTGACAGGGATCAGCCCCAGCATTTT. Its translation is CASSADRDQPQHF.

The chain couples TRBV30 to TRBJ1-3; D gene unclear. The length of the CDR3 is 13 residues. Trimming took 1 base from V and 3 from J, leaving 7 bases between them. Looked up from germline, CDR1 is GTSNPN and CDR2 is SVGIG (reference sequence). The DNA of the CDR3 is TGTGCCTGGAGTGGGCCGGGTGGAAACACCATATATTTT. Amino acid sequence: CAWSGPGGNTIYF.

The V and J genes are TRBV4-1 and TRBJ1-5, with D tentatively TRBD1 (5 bases). The CDR3 has 18 amino acids. V lost 2 bases to trimming and J lost 3 bases, with 20 bases between them. In germline, CDR1 is MGHRA, CDR2 YSYEKL. The CDR3 is CASSQTMKSSRANQPQHF. The CDR3 bases are TGCGCCAGCAGCCAAACGATGAAGAGTAGCAGGGCCAATCAGCCCCAGCATTTT.

Of note for this clone: Other DNA variants within this sample encode the same CDR3. The DNA for the CDR3 is TGCGCCAGCAGCTTACAGGGGGCTCGGGGCTACACCTTC. Encoded protein: CASSLQGARGYTF. This sequence joins TRBV5-1 and TRBJ1-2; TRBD1 matches 9 bases. This CDR3 comprises 13 residues. The V gene end was trimmed by 2 bases and the J gene end by 8 bases; junction bases not matched to a gene: 4. In germline, CDR1 is SGHRS, CDR2 YFSETQ. The variable domain in full, completed from reference TRBV5-1 and TRBJ1-2, reads KAGVTQTPRYLIKTRGQQVTLSCSPISGHRSVSWYQQTPGQGLQFLFEYFSETQRNKGNFPGRFSGRQFSNSRSEMNVSTLELGDSALYLCASSLQGARGYTFGSGTRLTVV.

This clone has only a few counts. This rearrangement joins TRBV2 to TRBJ2-1; 9 positions agree with TRBD1. This CDR3 has 13 residues. CDR1 and CDR2 (germline): SNHLY, FYNNEI. CDR3 loop: CVHRGHNNNEQFF. The CDR3 nucleotides are TGTGTTCACAGGGGGCACAACAATAATGAGCAGTTCTTC.

The chain joins TRBV30 to TRBJ2-7, with unresolved D. The CDR3 sequence is 14 residues long. The germline V and J ends were trimmed by 2 bases and 4 bases, with 15 bases remaining between them. Germline V lookup: CDR1 GTSNPN, CDR2 SVGIG (reference sequence). The CDR3 DNA sequence: TGTGCCTGGAGTCCCGGCGGTTCGGTATACGAGCAGTACGTC. It specifies CAWSPGGSVYEQYV.

The chain joins TRBV21-1 to TRBJ2-7; the D call of TRBD2 is as the table states it, not checked on the DNA. TRBV21-1 counts as a pseudogene. The CDR3 contains 17 residues. CDR3 sequence: CASSKGPSSGTHYEQYV. The DNA of the CDR3 is TGTGCCAGCAGCAAAGGGCCGTCTAGCGGGACCCACTACGAGCAGTACGTC.

The rearrangement uses TRBV4-2 and TRBJ2-1; D is undetermined. The CDR3 contains 14 residues. Looked up from germline, CDR1 is LGHNA and CDR2 is YNFKEQ. The V gene lost 0 bases and the J gene lost 4 bases, with 7 bases spanning the gap. CDR3 nucleotide sequence: TGTGCCAGCAGCCAAGATTGGCGGTACAATGAGCAGTTCTTC. This translates into CASSQDWRYNEQFF.